The clone carrying this T cell receptor (beta chain) was picked up a small number of times. Its matching antigen is unknown. The sample originates from a study of beta chain features in type 1 diabetes. Background on the study: Similarity in age, gender and cell yields was seen between patients and healthy donors.

V was cut by 8 bases and J by 4 bases, with 11 bases left in between. The CDR3 contains 13 residues. CDR1 is MNHEY, CDR2 SMNVEV, per germline (reference sequence). Expressed TCRB transcripts were sequenced because the entire RNA isolate underwent reverse transcription. Reads from naive, central memory and regulatory T cell samples averaged approximately 3.7 million. Sequenced by immunoSEQ multiplex PCR; TCRdb stores in-frame clones only, minus some. This sample yields more than 300,000 clones, of which approximately 9.9% are seen a single time; roughly 1% belongs to the top ten. The authors sorted CD4+ naive, central memory, regulatory and stem cell-like memory cells via CD45RO/CCR7/CD25/CD127/CD95/CD27. Study-wide points: Across all four CD4+ subsets, people with type 1 diabetes showed modestly shorter TCRB CDR3s.

Sequenced material: central memory CD4+ T cells from blood. The receptor's source is a man younger than 40 with type 1 diabetes. The rearrangement uses TRBV27 and TRBJ1-4; D is undetermined. As DNA, the CDR3 is TGTGCCAGCTTCCCAGTTTTTAATGAAAAACTGTTTTTT. Translation gives CASFPVFNEKLFF.